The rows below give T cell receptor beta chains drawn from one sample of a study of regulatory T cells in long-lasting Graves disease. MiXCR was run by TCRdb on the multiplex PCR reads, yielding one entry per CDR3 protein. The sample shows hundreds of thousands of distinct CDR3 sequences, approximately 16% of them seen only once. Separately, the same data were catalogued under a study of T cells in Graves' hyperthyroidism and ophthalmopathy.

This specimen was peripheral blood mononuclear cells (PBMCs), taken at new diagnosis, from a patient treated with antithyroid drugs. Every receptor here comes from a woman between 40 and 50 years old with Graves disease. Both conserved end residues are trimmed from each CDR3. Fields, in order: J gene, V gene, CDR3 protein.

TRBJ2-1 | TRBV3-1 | VSSQILPVSSYNEQF
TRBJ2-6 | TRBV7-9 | ASSLWGGHSGANVLT
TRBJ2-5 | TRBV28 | ASSLSGTSGTQETQY
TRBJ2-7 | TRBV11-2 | ASSMGQGYEQY
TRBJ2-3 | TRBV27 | ASSMQGHTDTQY
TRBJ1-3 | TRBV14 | ASSQDRSSGNAIY
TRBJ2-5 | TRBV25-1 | ASSEWGDRVQETQH
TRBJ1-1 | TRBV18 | ASSDQYTEAF
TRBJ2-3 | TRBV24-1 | ATSDFTSGGTDTQY
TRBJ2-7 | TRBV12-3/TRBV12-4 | ASSLRGASYEQY
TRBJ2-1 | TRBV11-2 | ASSRGGDSTLQYNEQF
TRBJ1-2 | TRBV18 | ASSLGTVHGYT
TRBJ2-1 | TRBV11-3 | ASSPYRGSSYNEQF
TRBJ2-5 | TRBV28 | ASSSPGTQY
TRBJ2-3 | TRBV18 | ASSPWGLAGAQDTQN
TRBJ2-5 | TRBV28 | ASSPPMGGDRQETQY
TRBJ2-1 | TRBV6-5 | ASSFSGTREGNEQF
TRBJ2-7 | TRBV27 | ASSSTDYEQY
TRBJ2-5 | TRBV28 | ASSRQGTGTWETQY
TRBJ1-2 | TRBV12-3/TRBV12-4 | ASSSTQQGPKVT
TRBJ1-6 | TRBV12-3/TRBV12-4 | ASGKQGFNSPLH
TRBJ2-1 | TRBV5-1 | ASSLEGNYNEQF
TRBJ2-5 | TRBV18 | ASSPGAGEEAQY
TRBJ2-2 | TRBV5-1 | ASSLGLVGGELF
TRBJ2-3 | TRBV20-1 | SASLLHGTEYTDTQY
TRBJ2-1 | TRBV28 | ASSFYGSGTGVNEQF
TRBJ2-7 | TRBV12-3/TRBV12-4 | ASSPLAGGPSYEQY
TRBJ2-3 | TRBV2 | ASSEAGSTDTQY
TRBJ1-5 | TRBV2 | ASRWQLSNQPQH
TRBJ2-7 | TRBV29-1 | SVRSGTGYSYEQY
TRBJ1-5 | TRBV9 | ASAPGTSGQPQH
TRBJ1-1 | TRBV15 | ATSPVGRGVF
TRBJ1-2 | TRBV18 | ASYKAGGDRGDPNYGYT
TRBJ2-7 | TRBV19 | ASSPGTVTSYEQY
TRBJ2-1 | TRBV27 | ASSLLGTGGTYNEQF
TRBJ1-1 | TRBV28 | ASSLRETEAF
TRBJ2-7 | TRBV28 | ASSLDRNRRYEQY
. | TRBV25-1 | ASSGAVPYSEQF